The next 18 T cell receptor beta chains were all read from a single sample in a study of beta chain features in type 1 diabetes. cDNA synthesis used the whole RNA isolate, giving expressed TCRB sequences. The method was immunoSEQ multiplex PCR; TCRdb's version includes in-frame clones alone and lacks a portion of them. The table shows under 300,000 clones, with under 8.5% occurring only once. Sequencing was done on a sample of central memory CD4+ T cells from blood. The source of these receptors is a woman in her late teens or twenties in good health.

The rearrangement uses TRBV7-2 and TRBJ2-2; a weak D match, TRBD1 (6 bases). The CDR3 sequence is 13 residues long. Between the trimmed V and J ends, which lost 3 bases and 8 bases, there was a span of 10 bases. CDR1 SGHTA and CDR2 FQGNSA come from the germline V gene. The CDR3 nucleotides read TGTGCCAGCAGCTTTTCAGGGGTGGGGGAGCTGTTTTTT. It translates to CASSFSGVGELFF. Full variable domain (missing parts from reference TRBV7-2 and TRBJ2-2): GAGVSQSPSNKVTEKGKDVELRCDPISGHTALYWYRQSLGQGLEFLIYFQGNSAPDKSGLPSDRFSAERTGGSVSTLTIQRTQQEDSAVYLCASSFSGVGELFFGEGSRLTVL.

There are a few counts of this clone. This rearrangement joins TRBV5-1 to TRBJ1-4; 9 nucleotides align to TRBD1. Germline V CDR1 and CDR2: SGHRS, YFSETQ. V was clipped by 0 bases and J by 7 bases; unmatched bases: 1. The CDR3 has 14 residues. Here the CDR3 DNA reads TGCGCCAGCAGCTTGGGGACAGGGGCTGAAAAACTGTTTTTT. Residues: CASSLGTGAEKLFF.

This clone has just a few counts. J is TRBJ2-7 and V is TRBV6-6; TRBD1 might be the D (6 bases). V lost 6 bases and J 6 bases, leaving 12 bases between the germline ends. The CDR3 loop spans 12 amino acids. Germline V CDR1 and CDR2: MNHNY, SVGAGI (reference sequence). CDR3 region: CASSPGDREQYV. Written as DNA, the CDR3 is TGTGCCAGCAGCCCAGGGGACCGCGAGCAGTACGTC.

The chain couples TRBV29-1 to TRBJ2-2, with D unclear. This CDR3 has 12 residues. Germline V lookup: CDR1 SQVTM, CDR2 ANQGSEA. The germline V and J ends were trimmed by 6 bases and 2 bases, with 7 bases remaining between them. CDR3 sequence: CSVTRNTGELFF. The CDR3 DNA sequence: TGCAGCGTCACACGAAACACCGGGGAGCTGTTTTTT.

This clone showed up just a few times. The chain carries TRBV7-2 and TRBJ2-7; possibly TRBD1 for D (6 bases). Germline loops: CDR1 SGHTA, CDR2 FQGNSA. This CDR3 contains 13 residues. V was pared by 3 bases and J by 3 bases, with 9 bases between. The DNA for the CDR3 is TGTGCCAGCAGCTTGGACAGACTCTACGAGCAGTACGTC. Its protein is CASSLDRLYEQYV.

The chain links TRBV5-4 to TRBJ2-7; weak D call: TRBD2 (6 bases). CDR1 and CDR2 (germline): SGHNT, YYREEE (reference sequence). This CDR3 contains 14 residues. Trimming removed 3 bases from V and 0 bases from J, with 10 bases in between. The CDR3 nucleotides read TGTGCCAGCAGCTCCGGGACTTACTCCTACGAGCAGTACTTC. It specifies CASSSGTYSYEQYF.

The chain carries TRBV29-1 and TRBJ2-2, with a possible D match to TRBD2 (6 bases). The V gene's germline CDR1 is SQVTM and CDR2 ANQGSEA. V lost 7 bases and J 5 bases, leaving 20 bases between the germline ends. This CDR3 is 15 amino acids long. CDR3: CSAYARGGGTGELFF. The CDR3 bases are TGCAGCGCCTACGCGAGGGGCGGAGGGACCGGGGAGCTGTTTTTT.

On this clone itself: This likely traces to a read error, being one base from a far larger clone. The rearrangement uses TRBV29-1 and TRBJ1-5, with a weak D call TRBD1 (6 bases). Per germline, CDR1 SQVTM and CDR2 ANQGSEA. The CDR3 is 13 amino acids. The DNA for the CDR3 is TGCAGCTTTGAACAGGGCCGGAATCAGCCCCAGCATTTT. It is translated as CSFEQGRNQPQHF.

The rearrangement uses TRBV9 and TRBJ1-1, with 7 bases matching TRBD1. This CDR3 is built from 14 residues. J was trimmed by 4 bases and V by 4 bases; bases with no gene match: 7. Germline loops: CDR1 SGDLS, CDR2 YYNGEE. The chain's CDR3 is CASSSLTGRTEAFF. In DNA form, the CDR3 reads TGTGCCAGCAGCTCACTGACAGGGCGCACTGAAGCTTTCTTT.

This clone was recorded many times. The same CDR3 can be traced to other DNA sequences in this sample. The chain employs TRBV9 and TRBJ2-2; D perhaps matches TRBD1 (6 bases). The CDR3 length is 14 residues. In germline, CDR1 is SGDLS, CDR2 YYNGEE. V was trimmed by 0 bases and J by 3 bases, leaving 6 bases between them. CDR3 nucleotide sequence: TGTGCCAGCAGCGTAGGGACAGACACCGGGGAGCTGTTTTTT. It encodes CASSVGTDTGELFF.

The chain couples TRBV7-6 to TRBJ2-3; possible D gene TRBD1, 6 bases. V was clipped by 5 bases and J by 2 bases, with 14 bases between them. CDR1 SGHVS and CDR2 FNYEAQ come from the germline V gene. The CDR3 covers 15 residues. The CDR3 spells CASSVVGGPTDTQYF. For the CDR3, the DNA is TGTGCCAGCAGCGTTGTAGGGGGTCCCACAGATACGCAGTATTTT.

This chain joins TRBV15 and TRBJ1-5, with D possibly matching TRBD1 (6 bases). Germline V gene data show CDR1 as LNHNV and CDR2 as YYDKDF (reference sequence). The CDR3 length is 15 residues. V lost 0 bases, J lost 5 bases, and 11 bases lay in between. The chain's CDR3 is CATSRDTGGHQPQHF. The CDR3 DNA sequence: TGTGCCACCAGCAGAGACACGGGGGGCCATCAGCCCCAGCATTTT.

J is TRBJ2-1 and V is TRBV11-2; possibly TRBD2 for D (5 bases). Trimming cost V 5 bases and J 3 bases, with 8 bases left between them. The CDR3 is made up of 13 amino acids. From germline, CDR1 is SGHAT and CDR2 FQNNGV. For the CDR3, the DNA is TGTGCCAGCAGCGTAACTAGCTACAATGAGCAGTTCTTC. It codes for CASSVTSYNEQFF.

This sequence joins TRBV27 and TRBJ1-6, with D possibly matching TRBD1 (6 bases). V lost 10 bases, J lost 4 bases, and 17 bases lay in between. The V gene's germline CDR1 is MNHEY and CDR2 SMNVEV (reference sequence). The CDR3 totals 15 residues. The CDR3 reads CATREEQGYNSPLHF. CDR3 sequence (DNA): TGTGCCACCAGAGAAGAACAGGGTTATAATTCACCCCTCCACTTT.

The rearrangement joins TRBV2 to TRBJ2-5; D not resolved. Germline values: CDR1 SNHLY, CDR2 FYNNEI. The CDR3 sequence is 11 residues long. Trimming took off 1 base at V and 6 bases at J, with 3 bases between the two ends. The DNA of the CDR3 is TGTGCCAGCAGTGAAGAAAAGACCCAGTACTTC. Protein: CASSEEKTQYF.

In this sample, this clone turned up a few times. The gene calls are TRBV5-1 and TRBJ2-5; 9 bases agree with TRBD2. The V gene's germline CDR1 is SGHRS and CDR2 YFSETQ. This CDR3 is built from 16 residues. The junction had 12 bases not matched to a gene; V was cut back by 4 bases and J by 5 bases. DNA for the CDR3: TGCGCCAGCAGCCCCGGACTTCTAGCGGGGTCGGAGACCCAGTACTTC. Translating gives CASSPGLLAGSETQYF.

The chain has TRBV4-3 and TRBJ2-6; TRBD2 matches at 14 bases. Germline loops: CDR1 LGHNA, CDR2 YSLEER. The CDR3 runs to 19 residues. The ends lost 4 bases at V and 3 bases at J; junction bases unmatched: 8. The CDR3 coding sequence is TGCGCCAGCAGCCTCCGATCCGGACTAGCGGGAGGTGGGGCCAACGTCCTGACTTTC. This translates into CASSLRSGLAGGGANVLTF.

This sequence joins TRBV7-9 and TRBJ1-5; D not certain. Trimming took 5 bases from V and 3 from J, leaving 8 bases between them. Germline CDR1 SEHNR, CDR2 FQNEAQ (reference sequence). The CDR3 runs to 13 residues. CDR3 sequence: CASSIQNNQPQHF. The CDR3 DNA is TGTGCCAGCAGCATCCAGAACAATCAGCCCCAGCATTTT.